Following are 32 T cell receptor beta chains from one sample sequenced in a study of T cell responses to AZD1222 COVID-19 vaccine. Profiling relied on immunoSEQ multiplex PCR, and the TCRdb table lists in-frame clones only, not all of them. The profile covers some 110,000 clones, with around 88% appearing a single time and roughly 7% taken by the ten largest. Sequencing was performed on peripheral blood, taken 28 days after the second AZD1222 dose. These receptors came from an adult who received the AZD1222 COVID-19 vaccine.

The chain has TRBV11-2 and TRBJ2-2; 12 bases match TRBD2. The CDR3 extends over 15 amino acids. With V trimmed by 5 bases and J by 6 bases, 4 bases remained unmatched. The germline V gene encodes CDR1 SGHAT and CDR2 FQNNGV. CDR3 loop: CASSATSGSSGELFF. DNA of the CDR3: TGTGCCAGCAGCGCGACTAGCGGGAGTTCCGGGGAGCTGTTTTTT.

The rearrangement uses TRBV9 and TRBJ2-3, with D tentatively TRBD2 (6 bases). The V and J ends lost 4 bases and 4 bases respectively, with 16 bases between them. The CDR3 runs 15 residues. The germline V gene encodes CDR1 SGDLS and CDR2 YYNGEE. For the CDR3, the DNA is TGTGCCAGCAGCCCCGGTCCGGGACTTTCAGATACGCAGTATTTT. Translation: CASSPGPGLSDTQYF.

The CDR3 sequence is CASSVGSLDRHNEQFF. The CDR3 DNA sequence: TGTGCCAGCAGCGTAGGATCGTTAGACCGCCACAATGAGCAGTTCTTC. The V and J genes are TRBV9 and TRBJ2-1; no firm D call. CDR1 SGDLS and CDR2 YYNGEE come from the germline V gene. The ends were cut back, 0 bases at V and 5 bases at J, with 15 bases in the middle. The CDR3 runs to 16 residues.

This clone was observed a few times. V gene TRBV7-9 combines with J gene TRBJ1-3; the D is unclear. CDR1 is SEHNR and CDR2 is FQNEAQ in the germline V gene (reference sequence). The V end was cut by 1 base, the J end by 0 bases, with 7 bases between. The CDR3 runs to 15 residues. CDR3 sequence reads: CASSLGGYSGNTIYF. The CDR3 nucleotides read TGTGCCAGCAGCTTAGGCGGGTACTCTGGAAACACCATATATTTT.

The chain couples TRBV27 to TRBJ2-3; 9 bases are a match to TRBD1. The V gene's germline CDR1 is MNHEY and CDR2 SMNVEV (reference sequence). The CDR3 runs 14 residues. The CDR3 coding sequence is TGTGCGACTCACAGGACAGGGGACACAGATACGCAGTATTTT. Translated: CATHRTGDTDTQYF.

This chain links TRBV15 with TRBJ2-7; D is unclear. CDR1 and CDR2 (germline): LNHNV, YYDKDF (reference sequence). This CDR3 is built from 14 residues. Trimming left V 1 base short and J 5 bases short, with 12 bases between. The CDR3 bases are TGTGCCACCAGCAGAGTGGTAAATGCGGACGAGCAGTACTTC. Its protein is CATSRVVNADEQYF.

This sequence joins TRBV30 and TRBJ1-6; maybe TRBD1 (6 bases). The CDR3 has 15 residues. Germline lookup yields CDR1 GTSNPN and CDR2 SVGIG (reference sequence). V lost 1 base to trimming and J lost 10 bases, with 17 bases between them. CDR3 sequence: CAWSADSKGASPLHF. The CDR3 DNA follows: TGTGCCTGGAGTGCGGACAGCAAAGGGGCATCACCCCTCCACTTT.

The chain joins TRBV6-2 or TRBV6-3 to TRBJ1-1, with a possible D match to TRBD1 (5 bases). Trimming removed 4 bases from V and 4 bases from J, with 19 bases in between. The CDR3 contains 16 residues. The germline CDR1 and CDR2 sequences are MNHEY and SVGEGT. CDR3 sequence (DNA): TGTGCCAGCAGTTTTTCAGGGATTGGGGAAGGCACTGAAGCTTTCTTT. It codes for CASSFSGIGEGTEAFF.

The gene calls are TRBV7-2 and TRBJ2-7; TRBD1 agrees at 9 bases. V was pared by 5 bases and J by 6 bases, with 11 bases of the junction left unmatched. The CDR3 covers 15 residues. Germline V gives CDR1 SGHTA, CDR2 FQGNSA. The chain's CDR3 is CASSPGQGRGGEQYF. As DNA, the CDR3 is TGTGCCAGCAGCCCAGGACAGGGGAGAGGTGGCGAGCAGTACTTC.

The V gene is TRBV7-2, the J gene TRBJ2-3; the match to TRBD2 covers 12 bases. V was clipped by 8 bases and J by 2 bases; unmatched bases: 8. The CDR3 sequence is 16 residues long. The germline V gene has CDR1 SGHTA and CDR2 FQGNSA. The CDR3 sequence: CASGKTSGGYTDTQYF. The CDR3 bases are TGTGCCAGCGGGAAGACTAGCGGGGGTTACACAGATACGCAGTATTTT.

This chain joins TRBV9 and TRBJ2-5, with D unresolved. The CDR3 totals 15 residues. Germline CDR1 SGDLS, CDR2 YYNGEE. V lost 4 bases and J 2 bases, leaving 15 bases between the germline ends. The CDR3, as DNA: TGTGCCAGCAGCCCCCGTGCAGCGCCGCAAGAGACCCAGTACTTC. This sequence encodes CASSPRAAPQETQYF. The variable domain in full, completed from reference TRBV9 and TRBJ2-5, reads DSGVTQTPKHLITATGQRVTLRCSPRSGDLSVYWYQQSLDQGLQFLIQYYNGEERAKGNILERFSAQQFPDLHSELNLSSLELGDSALYFCASSPRAAPQETQYFGPGTRLLVL.

The CDR3 region has the DNA TGTGCCAGCAGATCCCAGGGGACCCGCTATGGCTACACCTTC. It codes for CASRSQGTRYGYTF. This sequence joins TRBV25-1 and TRBJ1-2; the D gene is possibly TRBD1 (6 bases). Germline-derived CDR1 and CDR2 are MGHDK and SYGVNS. The CDR3 contains 14 residues. The V gene lost 6 bases and the J gene lost 4 bases, with 15 bases spanning the gap.

Comment on this clone: In the same sample, other DNA sequences code for this CDR3. The CDR3 DNA follows: TGCAGCGTTGGGGGACGGATGAACACTGAAGCTTTCTTT. It yields the protein CSVGGRMNTEAFF. This chain connects TRBV29-1 to TRBJ1-1, with D maybe TRBD1 (5 bases). Germline values: CDR1 SQVTM, CDR2 ANQGSEA. The CDR3 contains 13 residues. Between the trimmed V and J ends, which lost 4 bases and 0 bases, there was a span of 9 bases.

This rearrangement joins TRBV5-6 to TRBJ2-2; the match to TRBD2 covers 9 bases. From germline, CDR1 is SGHDT and CDR2 YYEEEE. The CDR3 runs to 17 residues. J gave up 1 base and V 4 bases, and 8 bases lay outside the gene matches. The CDR3 DNA sequence: TGTGCCAGCAGCCCACGGACTAGCGCCAAGAACACCGGGGAGCTGTTTTTT. Its protein is CASSPRTSAKNTGELFF.

The rearrangement uses TRBV7-8 and TRBJ1-2; D unresolved. This CDR3 has 12 residues. The germline V gene has CDR1 SGHVS and CDR2 FQNEAQ. V was cut by 4 bases and J by 7 bases, with 10 bases left in between. CDR3 sequence: CASSYDRAGYTF. Here the CDR3 DNA reads TGTGCCAGCAGCTACGATCGAGCTGGCTACACCTTC.

The CDR3 bases are TGTGCCAGCAGAACTAGATTAGGCGAGCAGTACTTC. This encodes CASRTRLGEQYF. This chain links TRBV6-5 with TRBJ2-7, with a possible D match to TRBD2 (5 bases). Germline CDR1 and CDR2: MNHEY and SVGAGI. Deletions cut 6 bases from V and 6 bases from J, with 12 bases between. CDR3 length: 12 residues.

The V call is TRBV29-1, the J call TRBJ2-1; the match to TRBD1 covers 9 bases. Unmatched junction bases numbered 5, after V lost 4 bases and J lost 4 bases. CDR3 size: 14 residues. Germline CDR1 and CDR2: SQVTM and ANQGSEA. This CDR3 is CSVVEGQGYNEQFF. DNA for the CDR3: TGCAGCGTTGTAGAAGGACAGGGGTACAATGAGCAGTTCTTC.

Here the CDR3 DNA reads TGTGCCAGCAGCCCGCGCCAGGGAAATAGCAATCAGCCCCAGCATTTT. Its translation is CASSPRQGNSNQPQHF. The rearrangement links TRBV7-8 to TRBJ1-5; D is possibly TRBD1 (5 bases). The V gene lost 5 bases and the J gene lost 0 bases, with 14 bases spanning the gap. The germline V gene encodes CDR1 SGHVS and CDR2 FQNEAQ. The CDR3 is 16 residues long. The whole variable domain, filled in from reference TRBV7-8 and TRBJ1-5, reads GAGVSQSPRYKVAKRGQDVALRCDPISGHVSLFWYQQALGQGPEFLTYFQNEAQLDKSGLPSDRFFAERPEGSVSTLKIQRTQQEDSAVYLCASSPRQGNSNQPQHFGDGTRLSIL.

In this sample, this clone turned up once. The V gene is TRBV20-1, the J gene TRBJ2-3, with TRBD2 matching over 9 bases. The germline CDR1 and CDR2 sequences are DFQATT and SNEGSKA (reference sequence). V gave up 3 bases and J gave up 2 bases; unmatched junction bases: 3. The CDR3 has 14 residues. CDR3 bases: TGCAGTGCTAGTCTAGCGGGACTCACAGATACGCAGTATTTT. The encoded protein is CSASLAGLTDTQYF.

V is TRBV24-1 and J is TRBJ2-7; D call uncertain. Deletions cut 10 bases from V and 0 bases from J, with 6 bases between. The germline gives CDR1 KGHDR, CDR2 SFDVKD. The CDR3 runs 11 residues. The CDR3 sequence is CATSSSYEQYF. In nucleotides, the CDR3 is TGTGCCACAAGTAGCTCCTACGAGCAGTACTTC.

The count of this clone is one. The rearrangement joins TRBV29-1 to TRBJ2-7; 8 bases are a match to TRBD2. The CDR3 is 15 residues long. Germline CDR1 SQVTM, CDR2 ANQGSEA. With V trimmed by 4 bases and J by 4 bases, 12 bases remained unmatched. CDR3 coding DNA: TGCAGCGTTGTGGGTAGGCGGGAGGTAGCGTACGAGCAGTACTTC. The encoded protein is CSVVGRREVAYEQYF.

This rearrangement joins TRBV2 to TRBJ2-3, with TRBD2 matching over 10 bases. Germline-derived CDR1 and CDR2 are SNHLY and FYNNEI. V lost 2 bases and J lost 6; bases outside the gene matches: 2. This CDR3 contains 14 residues. CDR3 in amino acids: CASSESAGGDTQYF. DNA for the CDR3: TGTGCCAGCAGTGAATCAGCGGGAGGGGATACGCAGTATTTT.

This clone has a handful of counts. This chain joins TRBV5-6 and TRBJ1-6; 9 positions match TRBD1. CDR3 length equals 18 residues. Losses at the gene ends were 0 bases for V and 7 bases for J; bases not matched to a gene: 11. The germline CDR1 and CDR2 sequences are SGHDT and YYEEEE. CDR3 region: CASSLGERQGDWNSPLHF. The CDR3 DNA is TGTGCCAGCAGCTTGGGTGAACGACAGGGGGACTGGAATTCACCCCTCCACTTT.

This sequence joins TRBV24-1 and TRBJ2-2; 8 positions match TRBD1. J was trimmed by 3 bases and V by 3 bases; bases with no gene match: 5. Looked up from germline, CDR1 is KGHDR and CDR2 is SFDVKD. The CDR3 runs 16 residues. The CDR3 sequence is CATSDPSDRDTGELFF. CDR3 nucleotides: TGTGCCACCAGTGATCCCTCGGACAGGGACACCGGGGAGCTGTTTTTT.

This clone was recorded only once. The chain has TRBV6-5 and TRBJ2-1; 7 bases are shared with TRBD2. The CDR3 sequence is 11 residues long. The germline CDR1 and CDR2 sequences are MNHEY and SVGAGI. The V gene end was trimmed by 6 bases and the J gene end by 10 bases; junction bases not matched to a gene: 3. The CDR3 DNA follows: TGTGCCAGCAGGACGGGGGGAGAGCAGTTCTTC. Protein: CASRTGGEQFF.

V gene TRBV30 combines with J gene TRBJ1-1; no clear D gene. Trimming shortened V by 2 bases and J by 1 base, and 17 bases separated the two germline ends. From germline, CDR1 is GTSNPN and CDR2 SVGIG (reference sequence). The length of the CDR3 is 16 residues. The DNA of the CDR3 is TGTGCCTGGAGTCCTACACTCGGAGAGGGGAACACTGAAGCTTTCTTT. Protein: CAWSPTLGEGNTEAFF. Complete variable domain (other parts from reference TRBV30 and TRBJ1-1): SQTIHQWPATLVQPVGSPLSLECTVEGTSNPNLYWYRQAAGRGLQLLFYSVGIGQISSEVPQNLSASRPQDRQFILSSKKLLLSDSGFYLCAWSPTLGEGNTEAFFGQGTRLTVV.

The rearrangement joins TRBV4-1 to TRBJ2-7; D is unclear. Looked up from germline, CDR1 is MGHRA and CDR2 is YSYEKL. The CDR3 has 16 residues. Between the trimmed V and J ends, which lost 1 base and 5 bases, there was a span of 18 bases. DNA of the CDR3: TGCGCCAGCAGCCAAGGTGTTCCAGTTTCAAAACACGAGCAGTACTTC. It translates to CASSQGVPVSKHEQYF.

The V gene is TRBV5-1, the J gene TRBJ1-2; TRBD1 is a possible D gene (6 bases). Germline assignment: CDR1 SGHRS and CDR2 YFSETQ. CDR3 length: 16 amino acids. The V end was cut by 0 bases, the J end by 0 bases, with 12 bases between. The CDR3 region has the DNA TGCGCCAGCAGCTTGGCCCCCGGACAGTCTAACTATGGCTACACCTTC. This encodes CASSLAPGQSNYGYTF. Drawing the rest from reference TRBV5-1 and TRBJ1-2, the complete variable domain is KAGVTQTPRYLIKTRGQQVTLSCSPISGHRSVSWYQQTPGQGLQFLFEYFSETQRNKGNFPGRFSGRQFSNSRSEMNVSTLELGDSALYLCASSLAPGQSNYGYTFGSGTRLTVV.

This clone was detected only a few times. The J gene is TRBJ2-6, the V gene TRBV19; 7 bases match TRBD1. This CDR3 has 19 residues. Looked up from germline, CDR1 is LNHDA and CDR2 is SQIVND (reference sequence). V lost 5 bases to trimming and J lost 2 bases; unmatched junction nucleotides: 15. The CDR3 bases are TGTGCCAGTAGTCCCCAAGGAACAGGGGCTCGGCCTGGGGCCAACGTCCTGACTTTC. Translation gives CASSPQGTGARPGANVLTF.

CDR3 protein: CASSSRAPPYEQYF. CDR3 DNA: TGTGCCAGTAGCTCCCGGGCCCCCCCCTACGAGCAGTACTTC. The gene calls are TRBV19 and TRBJ2-7; no clear D. V dropped 6 bases and J dropped 2 bases, with 14 bases sitting between them. This CDR3 is built from 14 residues. Per the germline V gene, CDR1 is LNHDA and CDR2 is SQIVND (reference sequence).

The chain recombines TRBV19 with TRBJ2-1; D may be TRBD1 or TRBD2 (5 bases each). The CDR3 is made up of 14 amino acids. With 10 bases removed from V and 6 bases from J, the gap between germline ends came to 19 bases. The germline V gene has CDR1 LNHDA and CDR2 SQIVND (reference sequence). The CDR3 loop reads CATHDGAVGNEQFF. For the CDR3, the DNA is TGTGCCACACACGACGGGGCAGTCGGCAATGAGCAGTTCTTC.

The rearrangement joins TRBV6-6 to TRBJ1-6; D perhaps matches TRBD1 (6 bases). The CDR3 spans 15 residues. The germline gives CDR1 MNHNY, CDR2 SVGAGI (reference sequence). Trimming took off 5 bases at V and 10 bases at J, with 18 bases between the two ends. CDR3 sequence reads: CASSAGNVGGSPLHF. Written as DNA, the CDR3 is TGTGCCAGCAGTGCAGGGAACGTAGGGGGATCACCCCTCCACTTT.